The clone carrying this T cell receptor (beta chain) was seen a handful of times. The entry originates in a study of early stage breast cancer tumors. Profiling relied on immunoSEQ multiplex PCR, and the TCRdb table lists in-frame clones only, not all of them. The repertoire consists of around 25,000 clones, with around 70% occurring once and the leading ten covering about 10%. Germline CDR1 SQVTM, CDR2 ANQGSEA. CDR3 length equals 13 residues. Trimming cost V 6 bases and J 5 bases, with 16 bases left between them. This chain uses TRBV29-1 with TRBJ2-5; D gene unclear. Sequencing was performed on breast tumor tissue. The clonotype originates from a person between 55 and 69 years old with breast cancer. The CDR3 reads CSVPVTAMETQYF. The DNA of the CDR3 is TGCAGCGTGCCGGTTACAGCAATGGAGACCCAGTACTTC.